This T cell receptor (beta chain) stems from a study of radiation and T cells in renal cell carcinoma. The wider study: Nephrectomy followed 15 Gy stereotactic body radiation by 4 weeks. Study-level results: Top tumor clonotypes rose in blood 2 weeks post-radiation, then contracted.

With 4 bases clipped from V and 2 bases from J, the junction kept 10 bases outside the gene matches. CDR3 size: 18 residues. Germline CDR1 reads LNHDA; CDR2 reads SQIVND (reference sequence). Repertoires were generated with immunoSEQ multiplex PCR, while TCRdb's copy carries only in-frame clones and drops some. The sample yields around 26,000 clones, roughly 80% seen once. With respect to this clone: Its antigen is not known.

Regarding time point: blood 2 weeks post-SBRT. Treatment of the sample: 15 Gy SBRT to primary tumor, nephrectomy 4 weeks later. Blood was sampled at baseline, 2 weeks and 4 weeks after SBRT. The tumor was a clear cell renal cell carcinoma. Sequenced material: blood, taken from a patient whose treatment included radiotherapy and nephrectomy. J is TRBJ2-3 and V is TRBV19; 12 nucleotides agree with TRBD2. The clonotype comes from a man aged 60 to 69 with renal cell carcinoma. The CDR3 nucleotides are TGTGCCAGTAGTAACCCGCCGACTAGCGGGAGAGTCACAGATACGCAGTATTTT. Amino acid sequence: CASSNPPTSGRVTDTQYF.